This TCR beta chain was captured in a study of shared clonotypes between healthy human individuals. About the study: The cohort comprised a couple of women and three men. Their ages spanned 18 to 49 years. Each donor had three CD4 naive, three CD4 memory, two CD8 naive and one CD8 memory plate.

The donors were all Caucasian adults (living in Nashville, Tennessee). A CD45RA+ naive subset and a CD45RA-negative memory subset were split from CD4+ cells. Germline V gene lookup returns CDR1 SGHDT and CDR2 YYEEEE. Trimming cost V 2 bases and J 7 bases; bases outside gene matches: 6. This CDR3 has 15 residues. Profiled with immunoSEQ multiplex PCR; TCRdb holds only in-frame clones, not every one. The profile shows 190,000 or so clones, 60% to 75% of them singletons. This sequence joins TRBV5-6 and TRBJ1-4; 9 bases fit TRBD1. The sequence was obtained from a man younger than 40 in good health. The sample comprised memory CD4+ T cells sorted from blood. Subset denoted: CD45RA-negative fraction. In DNA, the CDR3 is TGTGCCAGCAGCTTTTCGGGACAGGGTTTTGAAAAACTGTTTTTT. This sequence encodes CASSFSGQGFEKLFF.